This TCR beta chain was identified in a study of HIV-infected patients and healthy controls. V dropped 5 bases and J dropped 0 bases, with 13 bases sitting between them. Germline CDR1 is LNHDA and CDR2 is SQIVND (reference sequence). The CDR3 consists of 15 residues. Each CDR3 protein gets one entry after TCRdb re-called the 5' RACE reads with MiXCR. The sample shows 50,000 to 80,000 distinct CDR3 sequences, less than 20% of them seen only once. The TCR comes from a human donor in good health. Material: CD4+ T cells from blood. This chain joins TRBV19 and TRBJ1-1; D ambiguous. CDR3 sequence reads: CASSLDGLLNTEAFF. The DNA for the CDR3 is TGTGCCAGTAGTTTGGACGGACTATTGAACACTGAAGCTTTCTTT. Filled out from reference TRBV19 and TRBJ1-1, the complete variable domain reads DGGITQSPKYLFRKEGQNVTLSCEQNLNHDAMYWYRQDPGQGLRLIYYSQIVNDFQKGDIAEGYSVSREKKESFPLTVTSAQKNPTAFYLCASSLDGLLNTEAFFGQGTRLTVV.